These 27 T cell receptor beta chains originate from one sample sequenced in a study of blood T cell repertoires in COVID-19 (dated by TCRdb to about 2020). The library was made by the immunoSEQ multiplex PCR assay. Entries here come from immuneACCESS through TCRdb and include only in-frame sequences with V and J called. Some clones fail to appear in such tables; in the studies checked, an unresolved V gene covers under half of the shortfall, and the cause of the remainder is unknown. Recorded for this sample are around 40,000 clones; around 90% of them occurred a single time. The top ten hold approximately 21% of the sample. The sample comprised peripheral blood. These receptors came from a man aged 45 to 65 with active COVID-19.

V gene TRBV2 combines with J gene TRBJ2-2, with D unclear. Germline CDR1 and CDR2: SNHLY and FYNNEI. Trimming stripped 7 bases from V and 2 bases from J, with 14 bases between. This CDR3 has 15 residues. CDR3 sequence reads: CASTLTATNTGELFF. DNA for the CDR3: TGTGCCAGCACCCTGACTGCGACTAACACCGGGGAGCTGTTTTTT. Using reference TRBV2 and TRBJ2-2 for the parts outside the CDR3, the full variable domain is EPEVTQTPSHQVTQMGQEVILRCVPISNHLYFYWYRQILGQKVEFLVSFYNNEISEKSEIFDDQFSVERPDGSNFTLKIRSTKLEDSAMYFCASTLTATNTGELFFGEGSRLTVL.

The CDR3 loop is CASSPGQLNSGNTIYF. The CDR3 region has the DNA TGTGCCAGCTCACCGGGACAGCTAAACTCTGGAAACACCATATATTTT. The chain couples TRBV18 to TRBJ1-3, with TRBD1 identical over 7 bases. The CDR3 runs to 16 residues. Germline trimming cut 3 bases from V and 0 bases from J; bases unmatched to any gene: 5. CDR1 and CDR2 from the germline V gene are KGHSH and LQKENI.

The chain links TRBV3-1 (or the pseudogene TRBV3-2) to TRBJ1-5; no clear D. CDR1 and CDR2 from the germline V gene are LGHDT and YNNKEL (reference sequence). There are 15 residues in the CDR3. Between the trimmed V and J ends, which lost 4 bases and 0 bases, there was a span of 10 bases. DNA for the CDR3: TGTGCCAGCAGCCCCGGACTGCCTAGCAATCAGCCCCAGCATTTT. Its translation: CASSPGLPSNQPQHF.

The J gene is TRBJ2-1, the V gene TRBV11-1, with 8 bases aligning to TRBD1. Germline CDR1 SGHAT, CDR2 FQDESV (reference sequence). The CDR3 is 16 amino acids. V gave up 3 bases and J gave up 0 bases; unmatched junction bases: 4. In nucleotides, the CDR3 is TGTGCCAGCAGCTTGGGGACAGGCCGCTCCTACAATGAGCAGTTCTTC. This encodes CASSLGTGRSYNEQFF.

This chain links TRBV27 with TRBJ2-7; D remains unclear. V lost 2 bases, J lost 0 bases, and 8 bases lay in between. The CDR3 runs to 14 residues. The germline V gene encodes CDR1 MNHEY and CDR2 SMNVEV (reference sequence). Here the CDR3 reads CASSLRRSSYEQYF. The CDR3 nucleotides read TGTGCCAGCAGTTTAAGGCGGAGCTCCTACGAGCAGTACTTC.

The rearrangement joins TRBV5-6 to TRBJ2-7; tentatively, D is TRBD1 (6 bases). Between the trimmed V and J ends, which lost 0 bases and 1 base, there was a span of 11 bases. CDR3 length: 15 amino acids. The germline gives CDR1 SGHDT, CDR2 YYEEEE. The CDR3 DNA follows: TGTGCCAGCAGCTTGGTGGGACAATCTTCCTACGAGCAGTACTTC. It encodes CASSLVGQSSYEQYF.

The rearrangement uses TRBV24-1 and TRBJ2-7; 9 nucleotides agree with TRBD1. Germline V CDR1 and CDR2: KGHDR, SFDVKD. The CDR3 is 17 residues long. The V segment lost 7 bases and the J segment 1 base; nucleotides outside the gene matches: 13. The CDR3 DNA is TGTGCCACCAGCCCCCACCCGGGACAGGGACTATCCTACGAGCAGTACTTC. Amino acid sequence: CATSPHPGQGLSYEQYF.

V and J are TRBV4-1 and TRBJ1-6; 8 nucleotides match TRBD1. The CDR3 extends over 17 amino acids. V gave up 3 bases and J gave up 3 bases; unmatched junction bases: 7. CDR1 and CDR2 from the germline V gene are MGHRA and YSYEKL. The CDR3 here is CASSHPHTGGYNSPLHF. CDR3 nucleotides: TGCGCCAGCAGCCACCCTCATACAGGGGGCTATAATTCACCCCTCCACTTT.

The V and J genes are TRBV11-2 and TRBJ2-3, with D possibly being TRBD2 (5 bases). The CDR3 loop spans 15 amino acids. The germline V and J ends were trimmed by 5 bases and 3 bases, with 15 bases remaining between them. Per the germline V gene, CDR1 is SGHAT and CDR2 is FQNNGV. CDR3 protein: CASSPGGFLTDTQYF. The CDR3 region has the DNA TGTGCCAGCAGCCCCGGAGGATTTTTAACAGATACGCAGTATTTT.

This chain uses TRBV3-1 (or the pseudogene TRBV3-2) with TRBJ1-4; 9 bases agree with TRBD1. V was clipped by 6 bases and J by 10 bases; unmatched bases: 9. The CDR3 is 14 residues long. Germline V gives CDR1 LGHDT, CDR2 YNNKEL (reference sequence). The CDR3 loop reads CASRGTGLLGKLFF. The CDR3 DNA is TGTGCCAGCAGAGGGACAGGGTTATTAGGAAAACTGTTTTTT.

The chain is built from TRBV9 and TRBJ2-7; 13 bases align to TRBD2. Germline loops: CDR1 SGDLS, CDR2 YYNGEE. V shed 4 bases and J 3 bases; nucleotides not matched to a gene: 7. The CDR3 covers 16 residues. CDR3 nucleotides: TGTGCCAGCAGCCCCGGGACTAGCGGGACCGTCTACGAGCAGTACTTC. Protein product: CASSPGTSGTVYEQYF.

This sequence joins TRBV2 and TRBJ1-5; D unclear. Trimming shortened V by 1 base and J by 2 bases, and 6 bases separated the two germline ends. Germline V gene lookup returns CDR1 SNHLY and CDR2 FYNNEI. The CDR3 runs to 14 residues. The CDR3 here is CASSEGPGNQPQHF. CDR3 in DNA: TGTGCCAGCAGTGAAGGTCCCGGCAATCAGCCCCAGCATTTT.

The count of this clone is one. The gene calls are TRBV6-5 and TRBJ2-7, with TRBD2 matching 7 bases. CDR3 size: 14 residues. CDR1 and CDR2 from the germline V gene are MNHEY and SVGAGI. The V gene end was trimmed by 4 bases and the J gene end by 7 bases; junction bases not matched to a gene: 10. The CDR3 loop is CASSFMAGAKEQYF. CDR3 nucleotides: TGTGCCAGCAGTTTCATGGCGGGAGCCAAGGAGCAGTACTTC.

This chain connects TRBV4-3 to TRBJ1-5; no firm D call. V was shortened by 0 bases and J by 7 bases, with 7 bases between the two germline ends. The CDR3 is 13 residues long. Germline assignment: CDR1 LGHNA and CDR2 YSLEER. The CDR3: CASSQELSQPQHF. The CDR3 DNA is TGCGCCAGCAGCCAAGAGTTGTCGCAGCCCCAGCATTTT.

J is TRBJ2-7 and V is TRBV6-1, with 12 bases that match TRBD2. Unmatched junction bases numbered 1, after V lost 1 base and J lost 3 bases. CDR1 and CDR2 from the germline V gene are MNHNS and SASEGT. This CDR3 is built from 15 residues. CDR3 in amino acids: CASSEETSGSYEQYF. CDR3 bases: TGTGCCAGCAGTGAAGAGACTAGCGGGAGCTACGAGCAGTACTTC.

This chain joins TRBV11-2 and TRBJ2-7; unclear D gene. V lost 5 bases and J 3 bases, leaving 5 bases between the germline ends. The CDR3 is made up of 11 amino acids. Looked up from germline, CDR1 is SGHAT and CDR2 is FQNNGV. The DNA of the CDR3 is TGTGCCAGCAGCCCGAGCTACGAGCAGTACTTC. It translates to CASSPSYEQYF.

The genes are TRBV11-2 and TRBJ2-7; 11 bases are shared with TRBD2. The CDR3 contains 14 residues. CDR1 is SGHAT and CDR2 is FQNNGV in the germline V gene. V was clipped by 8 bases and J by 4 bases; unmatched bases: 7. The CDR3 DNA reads TGTGCCAGCCGTTTAGCGGGAGGGTTGTACGAGCAGTACTTC. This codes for CASRLAGGLYEQYF.

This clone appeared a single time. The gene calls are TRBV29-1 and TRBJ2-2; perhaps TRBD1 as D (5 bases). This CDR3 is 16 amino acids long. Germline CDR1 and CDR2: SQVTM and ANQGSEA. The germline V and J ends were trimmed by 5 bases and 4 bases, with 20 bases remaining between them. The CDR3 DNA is TGCAGCGTTACCGGACACCCACAAAAACCCACCGGGGAGCTGTTTTTT. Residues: CSVTGHPQKPTGELFF.

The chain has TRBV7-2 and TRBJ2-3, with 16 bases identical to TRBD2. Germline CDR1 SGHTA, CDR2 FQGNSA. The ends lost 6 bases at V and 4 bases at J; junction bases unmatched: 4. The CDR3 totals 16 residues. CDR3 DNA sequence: TGTGCCAGCAGTACGGGACTAGCGGGAGGGCCAGATACGCAGTATTTT. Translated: CASSTGLAGGPDTQYF.

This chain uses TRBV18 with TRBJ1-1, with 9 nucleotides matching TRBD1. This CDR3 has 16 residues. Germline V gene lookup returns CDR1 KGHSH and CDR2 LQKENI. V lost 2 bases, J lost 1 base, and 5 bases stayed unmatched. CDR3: CASSPEDRGPNTEAFF. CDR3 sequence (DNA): TGTGCCAGCTCACCAGAGGACAGGGGACCGAACACTGAAGCTTTCTTT.

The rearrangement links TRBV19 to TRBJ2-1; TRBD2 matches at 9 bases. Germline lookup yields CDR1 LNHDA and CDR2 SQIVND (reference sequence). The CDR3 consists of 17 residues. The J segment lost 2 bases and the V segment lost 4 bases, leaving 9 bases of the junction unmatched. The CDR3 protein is CASSKGASGTTYNEQFF. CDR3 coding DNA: TGTGCCAGTAGTAAGGGGGCTAGCGGGACGACCTACAATGAGCAGTTCTTC.

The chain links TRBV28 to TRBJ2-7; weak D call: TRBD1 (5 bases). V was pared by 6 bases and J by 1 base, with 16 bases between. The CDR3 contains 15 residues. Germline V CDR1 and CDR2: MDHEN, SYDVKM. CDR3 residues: CASRSVLGRSYEQYF. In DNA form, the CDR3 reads TGTGCCAGCAGATCCGTTCTGGGGCGTTCCTACGAGCAGTACTTC.

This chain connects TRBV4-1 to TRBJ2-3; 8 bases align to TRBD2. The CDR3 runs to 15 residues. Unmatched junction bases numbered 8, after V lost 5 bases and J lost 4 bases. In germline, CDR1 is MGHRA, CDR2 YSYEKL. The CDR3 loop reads CASSESGRGADTQYF. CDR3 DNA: TGCGCCAGCAGCGAAAGCGGGAGAGGGGCAGATACGCAGTATTTT.

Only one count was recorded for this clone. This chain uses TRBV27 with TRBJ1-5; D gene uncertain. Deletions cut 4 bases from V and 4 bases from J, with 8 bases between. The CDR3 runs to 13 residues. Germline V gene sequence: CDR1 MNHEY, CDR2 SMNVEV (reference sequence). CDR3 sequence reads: CASSSTGNQPQHF. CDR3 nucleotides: TGTGCCAGCAGTTCCACGGGAAATCAGCCCCAGCATTTT.

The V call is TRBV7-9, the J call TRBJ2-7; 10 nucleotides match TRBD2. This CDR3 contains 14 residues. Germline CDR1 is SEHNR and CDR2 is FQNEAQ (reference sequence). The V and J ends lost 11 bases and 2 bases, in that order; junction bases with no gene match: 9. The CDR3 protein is CAGAGLADTYEQYF. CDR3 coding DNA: TGTGCCGGGGCAGGACTAGCGGATACCTACGAGCAGTACTTC.

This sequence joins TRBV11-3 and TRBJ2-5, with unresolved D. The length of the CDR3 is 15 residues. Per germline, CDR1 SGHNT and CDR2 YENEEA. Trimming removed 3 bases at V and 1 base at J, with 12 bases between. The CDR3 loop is CASSLQATRQETQYF. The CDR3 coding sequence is TGTGCCAGCAGCTTGCAGGCGACCCGCCAAGAGACCCAGTACTTC. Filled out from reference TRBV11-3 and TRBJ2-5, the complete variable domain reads EAGVVQSPRYKIIEKKQPVAFWCNPISGHNTLYWYLQNLGQGPELLIRYENEEAVDDSQLPKDRFSAERLKGVDSTLKIQPAELGDSAVYLCASSLQATRQETQYFGPGTRLLVL.

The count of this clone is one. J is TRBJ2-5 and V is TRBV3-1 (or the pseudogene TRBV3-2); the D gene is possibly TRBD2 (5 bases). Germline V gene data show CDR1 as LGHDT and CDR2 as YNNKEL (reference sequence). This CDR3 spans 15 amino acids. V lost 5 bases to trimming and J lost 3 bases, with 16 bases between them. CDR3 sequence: CASSIRGSGKETQYF. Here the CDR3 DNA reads TGTGCCAGCAGCATCAGAGGGTCCGGGAAAGAGACCCAGTACTTC.